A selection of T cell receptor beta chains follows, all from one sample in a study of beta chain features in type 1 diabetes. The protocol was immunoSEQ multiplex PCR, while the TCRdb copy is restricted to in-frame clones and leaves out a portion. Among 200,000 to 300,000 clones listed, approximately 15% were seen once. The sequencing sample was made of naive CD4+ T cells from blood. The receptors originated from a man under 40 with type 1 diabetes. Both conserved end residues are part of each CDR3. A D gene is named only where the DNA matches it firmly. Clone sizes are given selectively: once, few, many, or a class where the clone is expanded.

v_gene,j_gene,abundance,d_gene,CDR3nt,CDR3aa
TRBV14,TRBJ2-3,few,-,TGTGCCAGCGGACCAGGAGGGGGCTGGCAGTATTTT,CASGPGGGWQYF
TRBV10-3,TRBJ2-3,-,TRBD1,TGTGCCATCAGCCGGGACAGGGACACAGATACGCAGTATTTT,CAISRDRDTDTQYF
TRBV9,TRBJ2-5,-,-,TGTGCCAGCAGCCCTGGACAACAAGAGACCCAGTACTTC,CASSPGQQETQYF
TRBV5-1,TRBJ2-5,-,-,TGCGCCAGCAGCTTCGGGACAAGAGAGACCCAGTACTTC,CASSFGTRETQYF
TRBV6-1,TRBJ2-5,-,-,TGTGCCAGCACTCGGGGACAAGAGACCCAGTACTTC,CASTRGQETQYF
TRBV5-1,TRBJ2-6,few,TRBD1,TGCGCCAGCAGCTCGGGACAGGGGCGTGGGGCCAACGTCCTGACTTTC,CASSSGQGRGANVLTF
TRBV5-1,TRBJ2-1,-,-,TGCGCCAGCAGCTTGGGACAGGCTGAGTGGTTCTTC,CASSLGQAEWFF
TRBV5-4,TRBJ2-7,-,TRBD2,TGTGCCAGCAGCACCGGGACTAGCTACGAGCAGTACTTC,CASSTGTSYEQYF
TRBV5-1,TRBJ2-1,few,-,TGCGCCAGCAGCTTGGAGACGACTAACAATGAGCAGTTCTTC,CASSLETTNNEQFF
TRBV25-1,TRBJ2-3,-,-,TGTGCCAGCACCGTAACCAGAGGAGGTACGCAGTATTTT,CASTVTRGGTQYF
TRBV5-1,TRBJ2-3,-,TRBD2,TGCGCCAGCAGCTTGGCCAGGCTAGCGGGGCCAGATACGCAGTATTTT,CASSLARLAGPDTQYF
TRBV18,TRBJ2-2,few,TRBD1,TGTGCCACCAGGGGGACAGGAGACACCGGGGAGCTGTTTTTT,CATRGTGDTGELFF
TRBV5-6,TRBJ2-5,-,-,TGTGCCAGCCTCCGTCTAGCGAGAAAAGAAGAGACCCAGTACTTC,CASLRLARKEETQYF
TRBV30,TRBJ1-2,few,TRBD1,TGTGCCTGGAGTGCAGGGACAGGGGGCTCGACCTTC,CAWSAGTGGSTF
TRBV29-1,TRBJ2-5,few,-,TGCAGCGTTGTATGGCCAGGACAAAAGAGGGAGACCCAGTACTTC,CSVVWPGQKRETQYF
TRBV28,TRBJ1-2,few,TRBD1,TGTGCCAGCAGCCCGGGACAGGCGGGCTACACCTTC,CASSPGQAGYTF
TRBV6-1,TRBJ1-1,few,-,TGTGCCAGCAGTGAATTCCGGGAGAACACTGAAGCTTTCTTT,CASSEFRENTEAFF
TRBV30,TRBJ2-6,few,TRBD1,TGTGCCTGGAGTAGGGGACAGGGGGCGGGAGGGGCCAACGTCCTGACTTTC,CAWSRGQGAGGANVLTF
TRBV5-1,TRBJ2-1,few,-,TGCGCCAGCAGCGTAGACGACAGCTCCTACAATGAGCAGTTCTTC,CASSVDDSSYNEQFF
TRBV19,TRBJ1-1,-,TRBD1,TGTGCCAGTAGTCCGACAGGGGCCACTGAAGCTTTCTTT,CASSPTGATEAFF
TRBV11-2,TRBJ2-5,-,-,TGTGCCAGCAGCCGAGGGGAGACCCAGTACTTC,CASSRGETQYF
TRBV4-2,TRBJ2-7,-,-,TGTGCCAGCAGCCAAGTCGGAGGGGATGCTGGGACCTACGAGCAGTACTTC,CASSQVGGDAGTYEQYF
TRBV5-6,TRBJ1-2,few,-,TGTGCCAGCAGCCCCGGGCAGGGCCGTCCCCTATGGGGCTACACCTTC,CASSPGQGRPLWGYTF
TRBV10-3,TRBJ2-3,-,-,TGTGCCACGGGAGAGCACACAGATACGCAGTATTTT,CATGEHTDTQYF
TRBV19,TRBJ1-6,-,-,TGTGCCAGTAGATCGGTTGGCCCACTCGGGTCACCCCTCCACTTT,CASRSVGPLGSPLHF
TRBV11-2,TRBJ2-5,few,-,TGTGCCAGCAGCTTAGATAGCAGGGCAGAGACCCAGTACTTC,CASSLDSRAETQYF
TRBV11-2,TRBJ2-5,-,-,TGTGCCAGCAGCCTAGGGAGTTACCAAGAGACCCAGTACTTC,CASSLGSYQETQYF
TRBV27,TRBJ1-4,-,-,TGTGCCAGCAGATTGGCCACTAATGAAAAACTGTTTTTT,CASRLATNEKLFF
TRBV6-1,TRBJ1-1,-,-,TGTGCCAGCAGTGACCCAGGGTTCCCTGAAGCTTTCTTT,CASSDPGFPEAFF
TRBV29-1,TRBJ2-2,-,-,TGCAGCGTCGCGAAGGACTGGTTTAGCACCGGGGAGCTGTTTTTT,CSVAKDWFSTGELFF
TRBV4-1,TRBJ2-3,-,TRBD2,TGCGCCAGCAGCCAAGATTCTAGCGGTATCACAGATACGCAGTATTTT,CASSQDSSGITDTQYF
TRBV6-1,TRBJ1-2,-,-,TGTGCCAGCAGTGGTAGAGGGAACGTTGGCTACACCTTC,CASSGRGNVGYTF
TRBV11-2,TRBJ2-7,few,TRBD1,TGTGCCAGCAGCGCGGACAGGGTCTCCTACGAGCAGTACTTC,CASSADRVSYEQYF
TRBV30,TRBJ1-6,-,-,TGTGCCTGGAGTATTGGGGGAGGAGGTAGTAGATCACCCCTCCACTTT,CAWSIGGGGSRSPLHF
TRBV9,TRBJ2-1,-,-,TGTGCCAGCTCAGGGAATGAGCAGTTCTTC,CASSGNEQFF
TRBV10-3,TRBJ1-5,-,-,TGTGCCATCAGTGATTCGGGGGGCAATCAGCCCCAGCATTTT,CAISDSGGNQPQHF
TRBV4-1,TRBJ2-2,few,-,TGCGCCAGCAGCCCCCAGGGGACCGGGGAGCTGTTTTTT,CASSPQGTGELFF
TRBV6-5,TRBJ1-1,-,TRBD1,TGTGCCAGCAGTTACGGACAGGGGGCTATTGAAGCTTTCTTT,CASSYGQGAIEAFF
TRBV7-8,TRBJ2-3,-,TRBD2,TGTGCCAGCAGCCCTAGCGGGGCCTACACAGATACGCAGTATTTT,CASSPSGAYTDTQYF
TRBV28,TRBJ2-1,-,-,TGTGCCAGCAGTGTACAGGGACGGACCGACAATGAGCAGTTCTTC,CASSVQGRTDNEQFF
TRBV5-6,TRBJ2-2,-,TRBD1,TGTGCCAGCAGCCTGACAGGGCTTGGCACCGGGGAGCTGTTTTTT,CASSLTGLGTGELFF
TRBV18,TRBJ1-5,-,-,TGTGCCAGCTCTACAGGGCGCAATCAGCCCCAGCATTTT,CASSTGRNQPQHF
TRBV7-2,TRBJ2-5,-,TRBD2,TGTGCCAGCAGCCTTGGGACTAGCGGGGGGGCCACGGAGACCCAGTACTTC,CASSLGTSGGATETQYF
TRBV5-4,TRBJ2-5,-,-,TGTGCCAGCAGCTTGCCCAGGGGGGAAGAGACCCAGTACTTC,CASSLPRGEETQYF
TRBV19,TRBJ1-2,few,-,TGTGCCAGTAGTATAGGTCAGGGGCGAAGCGGCTACACCTTC,CASSIGQGRSGYTF
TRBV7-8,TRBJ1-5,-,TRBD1,TGTGCCAGCAGCTTCCGGGACAGGGGGCCAAATCAGCCCCAGCATTTT,CASSFRDRGPNQPQHF
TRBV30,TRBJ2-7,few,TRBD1,TGTGCCTGGGGAAGACCCGACAGGGCGAACGAGCAGTACTTC,CAWGRPDRANEQYF
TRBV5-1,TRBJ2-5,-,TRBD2,TGCGCCAGCAGTCCCGGGACTAGCGGTCAAGAGACCCAGTACTTC,CASSPGTSGQETQYF
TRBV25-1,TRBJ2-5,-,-,TGTGCCAGCAGTGAATATGGCGGGTCCCAAGAGACCCAGTACTTC,CASSEYGGSQETQYF
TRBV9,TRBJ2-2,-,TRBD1,TGTGCCAGCAGCCTCACGGGACAGAACGCGAACACCGGGGAGCTGTTTTTT,CASSLTGQNANTGELFF
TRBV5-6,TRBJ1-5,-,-,TGTGCCAGCAGCTCCGGGTGGGATCAGCCCCAGCATTTT,CASSSGWDQPQHF
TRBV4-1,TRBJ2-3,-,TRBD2,TGCGCCAGCAGCCAACGGCGGGGGGGACGCGATCCCACAGATACGCAGTATTTT,CASSQRRGGRDPTDTQYF
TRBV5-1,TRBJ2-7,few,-,TGCGCCAGCAGCTTGGTCCGACAGTCCTACGAGCAGTACTTC,CASSLVRQSYEQYF
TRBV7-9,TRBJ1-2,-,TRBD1,TGTGCCAGCAGCCCCGGGACAGGGAATGGCTACACCTTC,CASSPGTGNGYTF